The entry below gives a single T cell receptor (beta chain) sequence along with its context. The antigen remains undetermined. This sample is drawn from a study of T-cell memory formation after mild COVID-19. Whole-study findings and limits: Prior to infection, memory already included some responding clones, suggesting cross-reactive memory joined.

From the 5' RACE reads, TCRdb called clonotypes with MiXCR, one entry per CDR3 protein. The data show around 200,000 distinct CDR3 sequences, less than 20% seen once. This TCR was recovered from a young man who had mild COVID-19 (a few samples of this study predate the infection). Cell type and time point are not known. The specimen was PBMCs or a T cell subset sorted from them (not recorded which).

The CDR3 protein is CASSYAGTGNTDTQYF. The CDR3 DNA follows: TGTGCCAGCAGTTACGCCGGGACAGGGAACACAGATACGCAGTATTTT. The chain couples TRBV6-2 or TRBV6-3 to TRBJ2-3; 9 bases map to TRBD1. Germline CDR1 and CDR2: MNHEY and SVGEGT. The CDR3 loop spans 16 amino acids. The ends lost 2 bases at V and 2 bases at J; junction bases unmatched: 5.